This TCR beta chain was captured by sequencing in a study of technical replicates of blood from a handful of donors (dated by TCRdb to about 2017). CDR1 and CDR2, looked up from the germline V gene, are MNHEY and SVGAGI. The CDR3, from cysteine to phenylalanine, totals 15 residues. Solely the CDR3 DNA is kept, with 45 bases framed from the first base. Trimming takes 4 bases from V and 4 bases from J, and the germline ends sit 14 bases apart. The method behind the library was the immunoSEQ multiplex PCR assay. TCRdb retrieved this table from immuneACCESS and kept in-frame rearrangements only. Not all clones are present; in checked studies, unresolved V genes account for under half, and no reason is known for the remainder. This sample holds tens of thousands of clones; about 98% were observed only once. Over 0.15% of the sample is in the top ten clones. With respect to this clone: This clone's antigen is unknown. No base-level quality is on record; no much larger clone is a single base apart.

The chain is made from TRBV6-5 and TRBJ1-3, with no D gene named confidently. This receptor was obtained from a human donor in good health. Input material: T cells isolated from PBMCs. CDR3 reads: CASSLGRTGGNTIYF. The sequenced DNA is TGTGCCAGCAGTTTGGGCAGGACGGGAGGAAACACCATATATTTT.